The next 20 T cell receptor beta chains were all read from a single sample in a study of Ad26.COV2.S vaccination and SARS-CoV-2 variants. Noted treatment: 15 to 20 received Ad26.COV2.S at low or high dose, single or two shots; about 5 received placebo; per-sample allocation not given. Sampling was performed 63 days after the first vaccine or placebo injection. Sequenced by immunoSEQ multiplex PCR; TCRdb stores in-frame clones only, minus some. Altogether some 520,000 clones are present, around nine tenths being singletons, with the ten largest covering roughly 12%. Sample: peripheral blood, taken in a trial of Ad26.COV2.S vaccine versus placebo. These TCRs come from a person aged 18-60 years who received the Ad26.COV2.S COVID-19 vaccine or a placebo.

This clone has a handful of counts. The junction departs from the called germline gene at one end, perhaps through a read error. The J gene is TRBJ1-2, the V gene TRBV28, with D maybe TRBD1 (6 bases). This CDR3 contains 14 residues. Germline-derived CDR1 and CDR2 are MDHEN and SYDVKM. The DNA for the CDR3 is TGTGCCAGCAATTTATTCGGGGGGGCTTATGGCTACACCTTC. Its protein is CASNLFGGAYGYTF.

The J gene is TRBJ2-1, the V gene TRBV5-1; TRBD2 matches at 15 bases. Trimming at V came to 3 bases and at J to 5 bases, leaving 3 bases not matched to a gene. This CDR3 is built from 16 residues. From germline, CDR1 is SGHRS and CDR2 YFSETQ. CDR3 coding DNA: TGCGCCAGCAGCTCGGGACTAGCGGGAGGAAACAATGAGCAGTTCTTC. Translation gives CASSSGLAGGNNEQFF.

This clone was seen a handful of times. V and J are TRBV27 and TRBJ1-6, with 9 bases identical to TRBD1. V lost 4 bases, J lost 0 bases, and 7 bases stayed unmatched. This CDR3 is 18 amino acids long. Per germline, CDR1 MNHEY and CDR2 SMNVEV (reference sequence). The CDR3 loop reads CASSSYRGRSSYNSPLHF. In DNA form, the CDR3 reads TGTGCCAGCAGTTCATACAGGGGGCGGAGCTCCTATAATTCACCCCTCCACTTT.

The chain carries TRBV6-4 and TRBJ2-1; 9 nucleotides match TRBD2. The length of the CDR3 is 15 residues. V was pared by 6 bases and J by 9 bases, with 12 bases of the junction left unmatched. The V gene's germline CDR1 is MRHNA and CDR2 SNTAGT. The CDR3 sequence is CASSLVAGGYGEQFF. As DNA, the CDR3 is TGTGCCAGCAGCCTTGTCGCGGGAGGGTATGGTGAGCAGTTCTTC.

The CDR3, as DNA: TGTGCCAGCAGTTACTCGGGACAGGGGAACACTGAAGCTTTCTTT. Its translation: CASSYSGQGNTEAFF. The chain is built from TRBV6-2 or TRBV6-3 and TRBJ1-1, with 9 bases that match TRBD1. Germline values: CDR1 MNHEY, CDR2 SVGEGT. The CDR3 extends over 15 amino acids. J lost 1 base, V lost 0 bases, and 0 bases had no gene match.

V and J are TRBV7-3 and TRBJ2-1, with D tentatively TRBD1 or TRBD2 (6 bases each). The V gene lost 4 bases and the J gene lost 5 bases, with 15 bases spanning the gap. Per germline, CDR1 SGHTA and CDR2 FQGTGA. This CDR3 has 15 amino acids. This chain's CDR3 is CASSSTGARDNEQFF. In DNA form, the CDR3 reads TGTGCCAGCAGCTCAACGGGGGCCCGGGACAATGAGCAGTTCTTC.

The V gene is TRBV19, the J gene TRBJ2-1; no firm D call. The CDR3 has 14 residues. V lost 4 bases and J 6 bases, leaving 13 bases between the germline ends. Germline V gene data show CDR1 as LNHDA and CDR2 as SQIVND (reference sequence). DNA for the CDR3: TGTGCCAGTAGTAGTGTGTCTGAGCGCAATGAGCAGTTCTTC. This encodes CASSSVSERNEQFF.

The chain joins TRBV3-1 (or the pseudogene TRBV3-2) to TRBJ2-3; D unresolved. Germline V gives CDR1 LGHDT, CDR2 YNNKEL (reference sequence). This CDR3 has 13 residues. V was clipped by 2 bases and J by 6 bases, with 9 bases between them. The CDR3 loop reads CASSQRPRDTQYF. DNA of the CDR3: TGTGCCAGCAGCCAAAGGCCTAGGGATACGCAGTATTTT.

This sequence joins TRBV11-2 and TRBJ2-1, with TRBD2 matching over 9 bases. The CDR3 is 14 residues long. Per germline, CDR1 SGHAT and CDR2 FQNNGV. The V gene end was trimmed by 4 bases and the J gene end by 5 bases; junction bases not matched to a gene: 3. Written as DNA, the CDR3 is TGTGCCAGCAGCTCTAGCGGGGCGAACAATGAGCAGTTCTTC. It translates to CASSSSGANNEQFF.

This chain connects TRBV15 to TRBJ1-4; 7 bases are shared with TRBD1. The germline V gene has CDR1 LNHNV and CDR2 YYDKDF (reference sequence). V was clipped by 4 bases and J by 7 bases; unmatched bases: 6. The CDR3 is 14 amino acids. The CDR3 DNA follows: TGTGCCACCAGCATAGGGGGCTCTGGTGAAAAACTGTTTTTT. Its translation: CATSIGGSGEKLFF.

The chain employs TRBV12-3 or TRBV12-4 and TRBJ2-1; a weak D match, TRBD2 (6 bases). The CDR3 length is 13 residues. Trimming removed 6 bases from V and 9 bases from J, with 15 bases in between. The CDR3 DNA reads as TGTGCCAGCAGCCCCTGGGGGGAGGTTGAGCAGTTCTTC. Translated, it gives CASSPWGEVEQFF.

The chain couples TRBV6-1 to TRBJ2-7, with TRBD1 matching 9 bases. Germline V CDR1 and CDR2: MNHNS, SASEGT. J gave up 7 bases and V 2 bases, and 6 bases lay outside the gene matches. CDR3 length equals 14 residues. The CDR3 here is CASSELQGAGEQYF. The CDR3 coding sequence is TGTGCCAGCAGTGAACTACAGGGGGCAGGGGAGCAGTACTTC.

The rearrangement uses TRBV28 and TRBJ1-6; 9 bases align to TRBD1. V trimming: 2 bases; J trimming: 6 bases; junction bases outside the gene matches: 8. The germline V gene encodes CDR1 MDHEN and CDR2 SYDVKM. This CDR3 contains 17 residues. The CDR3 sequence: CASSLRAGTGINSPLHF. The CDR3 DNA is TGTGCCAGCAGTTTAAGGGCGGGGACAGGGATTAATTCACCCCTCCACTTT.

CDR3 protein: CASKEGSLNTEAFF. CDR3 bases: TGTGCCAGCAAAGAAGGCAGCCTGAACACTGAAGCTTTCTTT. The chain links TRBV6-5 to TRBJ1-1; D uncertain. This CDR3 is built from 14 residues. The V end lost 7 bases, the J end lost 0 bases, and 12 bases lay between the germline ends. Germline V gene sequence: CDR1 MNHEY, CDR2 SVGAGI.

The chain joins TRBV5-5 to TRBJ1-2; 8 bases line up with TRBD1. The J segment lost 10 bases and the V segment lost 6 bases, leaving 17 bases of the junction unmatched. This CDR3 is built from 15 residues. The V gene's germline CDR1 is SGHKS and CDR2 YYEKEE (reference sequence). CDR3 protein: CASNAPRQGRTLYTF. The CDR3 region has the DNA TGTGCCAGCAACGCCCCTAGACAGGGGAGGACCCTCTACACCTTC.

The J gene is TRBJ2-7, the V gene TRBV14; D is perhaps TRBD1 (5 bases). Between the trimmed V and J ends, which lost 2 bases and 0 bases, there was a span of 17 bases. The CDR3 has 17 residues. CDR1 is SGHDN, CDR2 FVKESK, per germline. CDR3 in amino acids: CASSQPLSSQGSYEQYF. CDR3 in DNA: TGTGCCAGCAGCCAACCTTTGTCTTCGCAGGGCTCCTACGAGCAGTACTTC.

The J gene is TRBJ1-2, the V gene TRBV19, with D hard to call. Per the germline V gene, CDR1 is LNHDA and CDR2 is SQIVND (reference sequence). The CDR3 runs 11 residues. Trimming cost V 8 bases and J 7 bases, with 11 bases left between them. The CDR3 reads CASVAGGGYTF. CDR3 nucleotides: TGTGCCAGTGTCGCTGGAGGTGGCTACACCTTC.

This chain uses TRBV19 with TRBJ2-7; the D gene is possibly TRBD2 (5 bases). The germline V and J ends were trimmed by 5 bases and 3 bases, with 11 bases remaining between them. Germline-derived CDR1 and CDR2 are LNHDA and SQIVND (reference sequence). The CDR3 is 13 amino acids. This chain's CDR3 is CASSWREGYEQYF. Written as DNA, the CDR3 is TGTGCCAGTAGTTGGAGAGAGGGCTACGAGCAGTACTTC.

V gene TRBV11-2 combines with J gene TRBJ2-6, with unresolved D. Germline assignment: CDR1 SGHAT and CDR2 FQNNGV. V dropped 5 bases and J dropped 7 bases, with 12 bases sitting between them. The CDR3 consists of 14 residues. The CDR3, as DNA: TGTGCCAGCAGCCAGGCCGGGCCCGCCAACGTCCTGACTTTC. Encoded protein: CASSQAGPANVLTF.

The rearrangement joins TRBV19 to TRBJ1-5; D uncertain. The CDR3 has 13 amino acids. V lost 6 bases and J lost 6, with 12 bases in between. The germline V gene has CDR1 LNHDA and CDR2 SQIVND (reference sequence). DNA for the CDR3: TGTGCCAGTAGCACCAATCTTCTTCAGCCCCAGCATTTT. Protein sequence: CASSTNLLQPQHF. The variable domain in full, with the rest retrieved from reference TRBV19 and TRBJ1-5, is DGGITQSPKYLFRKEGQNVTLSCEQNLNHDAMYWYRQDPGQGLRLIYYSQIVNDFQKGDIAEGYSVSREKKESFPLTVTSAQKNPTAFYLCASSTNLLQPQHFGDGTRLSIL.